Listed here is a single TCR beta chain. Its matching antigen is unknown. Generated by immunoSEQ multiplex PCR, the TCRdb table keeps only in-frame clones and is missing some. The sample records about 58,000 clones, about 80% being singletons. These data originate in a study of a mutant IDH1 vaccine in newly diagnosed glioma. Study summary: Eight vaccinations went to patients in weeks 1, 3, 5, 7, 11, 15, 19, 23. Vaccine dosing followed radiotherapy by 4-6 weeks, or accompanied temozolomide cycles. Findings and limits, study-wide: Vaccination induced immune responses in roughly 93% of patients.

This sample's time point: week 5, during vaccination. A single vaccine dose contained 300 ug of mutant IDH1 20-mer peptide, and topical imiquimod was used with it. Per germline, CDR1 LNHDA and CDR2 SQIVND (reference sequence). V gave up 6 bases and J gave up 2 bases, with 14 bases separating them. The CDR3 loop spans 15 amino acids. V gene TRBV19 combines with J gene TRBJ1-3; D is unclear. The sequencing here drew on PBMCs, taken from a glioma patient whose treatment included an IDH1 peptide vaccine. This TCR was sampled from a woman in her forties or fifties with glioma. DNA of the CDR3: TGTGCCAGTAGCATCCAGGCCCAGACTGGAAACACCATATATTTT. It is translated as CASSIQAQTGNTIYF.